This T cell receptor (beta chain) stems from a study of blood T cell repertoires in COVID-19 (dated by TCRdb to 2020 to 2021). A note on the overall study: The collaborator samples originated in the United States, Italy and Spain and spanned the acute and convalescent phases of COVID-19. The samples were drawn from two sources: the first 160 participants of the ongoing ImmuneRACE study, and 1,254 subjects contributed by 6 global collaborators. The material from the prospective study consisted of cDNA or gDNA derived from T cells, B-cell-depleted T cells, or PBMCs. Nearly every sample came with metadata listing a de-identified subject ID, COVID-19 status, age in years and sex. The repertoires were made available in a free public database intended to serve as a resource for research on the immune response to SARS-CoV-2. HLA class I and class II types, where available, came from metadata supplied by the sample provider rather than from assay-based typing. Subjects who had been exposed to COVID-19, were actively infected with it, or had recovered from it provided the deeply sampled blood TCRbeta repertoires that made up the dataset. The paper's findings and limits, for the study overall: The quantity of clinical and demographic metadata differed by source and by participant and was supplied without curation.

TCRbeta CDR3 regions were amplified from genomic DNA by means of the immunoSEQ Assay, a bias-controlled multiplex PCR. Turning to the authors' computational methods: Within the assay, amplification of reference gene primers was used to estimate how many nucleated cells each sample contained. To quantify the absolute abundance of each unique TCRbeta CDR3 rearrangement, sequence reads were collapsed and filtered. For each sample, productive Simpson clonality was calculated as the square root of Simpson's diversity index across productive rearrangements. TCRdb took this table from immuneACCESS and kept in-frame rearrangements with V and J called. Such tables lack part of the clones; where checked against another copy, unresolved V genes explain under half of the gap, and the rest is unexplained. The DNA was the basis for D and trimming; V, J and clone size are from that table. This sample has about 80,000 clones in its table, and around 76% of those were observed once. About 15% of the sample is in the top ten clones.

For CDR1 and CDR2, the germline V gene lists SGHRS and YFSETQ. The cysteine opens and the phenylalanine closes a CDR3 of 15 amino acids. Only the CDR3 region is kept as DNA, spanning 45 bases read in frame from base 1. V is pared back by 0 bases and J by 8 bases, with 12 bases lying between the germline termini. This clone has just one count. What this receptor recognizes is not known. There are no base qualities to consult, and no much larger clone falls within one base. Each collaborating institution followed its own protocols to collect whole blood in K2EDTA tubes. For TCRbeta analysis, collaborators shipped samples in one of three forms: frozen whole blood, isolated PBMCs, or DNA extracted from either of those sample types.

The sequence was collected from a man aged 65 to 85 with active or convalescent COVID-19. Input material: peripheral blood. The chain employs TRBV5-1 and TRBJ1-6, with the D gene too uncertain to name. The encoded CDR3 is CASSLVGLVDSPLHF. The nucleotides read TGCGCCAGCAGCTTGGTCGGTCTGGTTGATTCACCCCTCCACTTT.